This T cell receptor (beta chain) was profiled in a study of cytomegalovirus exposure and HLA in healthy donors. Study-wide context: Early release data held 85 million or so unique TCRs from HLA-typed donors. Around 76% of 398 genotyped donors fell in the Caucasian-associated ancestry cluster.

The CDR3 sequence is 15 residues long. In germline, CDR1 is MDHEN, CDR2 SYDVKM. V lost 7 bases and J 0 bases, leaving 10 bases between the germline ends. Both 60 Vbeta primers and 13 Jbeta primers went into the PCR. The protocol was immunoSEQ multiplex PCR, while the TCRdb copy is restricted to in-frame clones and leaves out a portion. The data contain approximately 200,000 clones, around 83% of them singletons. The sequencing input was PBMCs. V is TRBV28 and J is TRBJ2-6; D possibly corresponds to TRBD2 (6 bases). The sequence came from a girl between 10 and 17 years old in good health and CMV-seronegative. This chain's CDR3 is CASTTGGSGANVLTF. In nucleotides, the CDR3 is TGTGCCAGCACCACCGGGGGCTCTGGGGCCAACGTCCTGACTTTC.